These 3 T cell receptor beta chains share one sample of origin, sequenced in a study of cytomegalovirus exposure and HLA in healthy donors. Vbeta (60) and Jbeta (13) primers were used in the PCR. Assay used: immunoSEQ multiplex PCR; TCRdb lists only in-frame clones, some missing. The data show over 250,000 clones, roughly two thirds seen once. The sample consisted of PBMCs. These receptors were taken from a female donor in good health and CMV-seronegative.

This sequence joins TRBV5-1 and TRBJ2-7; D is unclear. The CDR3 has 13 residues. The V and J ends lost 1 base and 6 bases respectively, with 11 bases between them. Per germline, CDR1 SGHRS and CDR2 YFSETQ. The DNA for the CDR3 is TGCGCCAGCAGCTTGAACAGCCAAGCCGAGCAGTACTTC. Translation gives CASSLNSQAEQYF.

This rearrangement joins TRBV5-1 to TRBJ1-2; the D gene is possibly TRBD1 (5 bases). The CDR3 loop spans 14 amino acids. V was shortened by 8 bases and J by 6 bases, with 20 bases between the two germline ends. Germline loops: CDR1 SGHRS, CDR2 YFSETQ. The CDR3 region is CASATGNGADGYTF. CDR3 bases: TGCGCCAGTGCTACAGGTAATGGAGCTGATGGCTACACCTTC.

The rearrangement uses TRBV21-1 and TRBJ1-2. TRBV21-1 counts as a pseudogene. The CDR3 consists of 12 residues. CDR3: CASAPGTYGYTF. In DNA form, the CDR3 reads TGTGCCAGCGCCCCGGGAACCTATGGCTACACCTTC.